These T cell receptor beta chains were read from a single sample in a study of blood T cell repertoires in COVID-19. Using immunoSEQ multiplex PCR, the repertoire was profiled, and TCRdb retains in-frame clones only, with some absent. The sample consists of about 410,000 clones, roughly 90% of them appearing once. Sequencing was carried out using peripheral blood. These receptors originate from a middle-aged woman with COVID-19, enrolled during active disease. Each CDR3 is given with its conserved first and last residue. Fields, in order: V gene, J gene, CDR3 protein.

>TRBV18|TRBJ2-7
CASSPLTGSPEQYF
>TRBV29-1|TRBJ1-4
CSVVVTNSNNEKLFF
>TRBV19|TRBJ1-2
CASSIASRQGRFYGYTF
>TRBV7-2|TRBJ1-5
CASSLESRVGQPQHF
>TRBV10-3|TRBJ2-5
CAISNLQGVQETQYF
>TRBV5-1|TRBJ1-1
CASSLKTGVETEAFF
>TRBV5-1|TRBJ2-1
CASSLGSGTGLNEQFF
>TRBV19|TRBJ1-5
CASSIQGEDQPQHF
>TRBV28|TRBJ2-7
CASSSGDYGQYF
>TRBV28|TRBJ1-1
CASSIGDRALSAFF
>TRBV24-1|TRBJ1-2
CATSDSGTGPGYTF
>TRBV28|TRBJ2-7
CASNRGYEQYF
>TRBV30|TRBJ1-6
CAGAPGTGTSSPLHF
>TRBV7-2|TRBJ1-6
CASSFTRGQGYNSPLHF
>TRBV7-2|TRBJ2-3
CASSALGTDTQYF
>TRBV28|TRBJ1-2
CASSLGQGYGYTF
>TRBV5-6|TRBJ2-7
CASSLGLTVDEQYF
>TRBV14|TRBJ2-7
CASSQGLAMVYEQYF
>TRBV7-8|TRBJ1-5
CASSLGQGSQPQHF
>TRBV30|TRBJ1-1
CAWSKQGAEAFF
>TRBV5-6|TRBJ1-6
CASSFPQGANGSPLHF
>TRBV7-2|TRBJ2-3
CASSLAYPSGSTSTDTQYF
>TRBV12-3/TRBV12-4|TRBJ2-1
CASRYRVNEQFF
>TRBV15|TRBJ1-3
CATSSTGSGNTIYF
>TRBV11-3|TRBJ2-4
CASSLGTGDIQYF
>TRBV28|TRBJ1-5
CASVPPGQGWVQPQHF
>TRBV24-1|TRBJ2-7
CATSDTRTGGFYEQYF
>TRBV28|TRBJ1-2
CASRVGTSFRVGYTF
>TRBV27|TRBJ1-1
CASSSSGFMNTEAFF
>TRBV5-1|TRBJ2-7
CAANRAKFRYEQYF
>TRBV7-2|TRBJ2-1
CASSFSGDSYNEQFF